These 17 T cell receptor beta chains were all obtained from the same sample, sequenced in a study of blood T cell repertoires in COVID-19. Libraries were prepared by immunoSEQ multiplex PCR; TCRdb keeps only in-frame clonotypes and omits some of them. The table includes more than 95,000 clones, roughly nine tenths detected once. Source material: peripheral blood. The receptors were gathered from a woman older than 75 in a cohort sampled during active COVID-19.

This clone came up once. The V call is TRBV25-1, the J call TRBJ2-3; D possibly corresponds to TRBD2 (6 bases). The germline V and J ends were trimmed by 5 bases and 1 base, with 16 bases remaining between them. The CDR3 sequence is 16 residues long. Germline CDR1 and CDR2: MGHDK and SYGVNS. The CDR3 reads CASSSLGGIGTDTQYF. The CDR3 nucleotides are TGTGCCAGCAGTTCTTTGGGCGGGATCGGCACAGATACGCAGTATTTT.

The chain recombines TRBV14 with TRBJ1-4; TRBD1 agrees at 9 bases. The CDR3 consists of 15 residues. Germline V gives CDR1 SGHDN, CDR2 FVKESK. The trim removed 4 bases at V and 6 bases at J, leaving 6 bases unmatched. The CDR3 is CASSPGGTGHEKLFF. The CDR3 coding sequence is TGTGCCAGCAGCCCCGGAGGGACAGGGCATGAAAAACTGTTTTTT. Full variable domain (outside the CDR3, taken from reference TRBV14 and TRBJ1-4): EAGVTQFPSHSVIEKGQTVTLRCDPISGHDNLYWYRRVMGKEIKFLLHFVKESKQDESGMPNNRFLAERTGGTYSTLKVQPAELEDSGVYFCASSPGGTGHEKLFFGSGTQLSVL.

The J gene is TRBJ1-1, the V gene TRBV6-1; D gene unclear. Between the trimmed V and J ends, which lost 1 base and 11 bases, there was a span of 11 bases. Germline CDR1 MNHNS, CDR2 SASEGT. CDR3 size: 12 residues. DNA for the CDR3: TGTGCCAGCAGTGAAGGCGGATTGAGGGCTTTCTTT. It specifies CASSEGGLRAFF.

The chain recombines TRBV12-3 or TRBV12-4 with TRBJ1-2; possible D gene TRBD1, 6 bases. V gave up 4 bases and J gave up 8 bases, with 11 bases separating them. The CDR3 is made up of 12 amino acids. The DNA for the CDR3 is TGTGCCAGCAGTTCACAGGGATCCGGCTACACCTTC. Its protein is CASSSQGSGYTF.

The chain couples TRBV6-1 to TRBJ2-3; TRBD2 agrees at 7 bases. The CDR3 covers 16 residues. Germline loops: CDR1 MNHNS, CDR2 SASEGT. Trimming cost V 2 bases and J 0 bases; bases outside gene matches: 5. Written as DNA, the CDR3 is TGTGCCAGCAGTGAACGCAGCGGGGCTAGCACAGATACGCAGTATTTT. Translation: CASSERSGASTDTQYF.

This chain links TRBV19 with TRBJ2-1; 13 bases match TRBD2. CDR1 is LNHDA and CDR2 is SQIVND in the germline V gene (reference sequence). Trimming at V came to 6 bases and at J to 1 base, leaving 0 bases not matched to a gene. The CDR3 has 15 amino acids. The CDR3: CASRLAGGSYNEQFF. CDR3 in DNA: TGTGCCAGTAGACTAGCGGGAGGGTCCTACAATGAGCAGTTCTTC.

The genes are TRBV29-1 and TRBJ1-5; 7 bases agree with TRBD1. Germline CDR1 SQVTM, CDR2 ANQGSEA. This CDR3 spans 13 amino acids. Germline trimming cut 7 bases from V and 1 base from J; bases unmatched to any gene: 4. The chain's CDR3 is CSAGGQSNQPQHF. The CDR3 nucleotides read TGCAGCGCTGGGGGACAGAGCAATCAGCCCCAGCATTTT.

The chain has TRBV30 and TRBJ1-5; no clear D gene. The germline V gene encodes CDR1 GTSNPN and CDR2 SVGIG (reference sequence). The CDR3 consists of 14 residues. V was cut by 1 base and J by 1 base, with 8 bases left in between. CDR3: CAWSGGLSNQPQHF. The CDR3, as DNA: TGTGCCTGGAGTGGAGGGTTGAGCAATCAGCCCCAGCATTTT. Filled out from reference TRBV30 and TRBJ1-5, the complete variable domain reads SQTIHQWPATLVQPVGSPLSLECTVEGTSNPNLYWYRQAAGRGLQLLFYSVGIGQISSEVPQNLSASRPQDRQFILSSKKLLLSDSGFYLCAWSGGLSNQPQHFGDGTRLSIL.

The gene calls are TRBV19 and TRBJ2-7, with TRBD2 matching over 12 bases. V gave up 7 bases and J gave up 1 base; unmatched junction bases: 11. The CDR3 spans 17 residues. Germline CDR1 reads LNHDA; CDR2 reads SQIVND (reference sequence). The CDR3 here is CASNPGLTSGGSYEQYF. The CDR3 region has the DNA TGTGCCAGTAACCCAGGACTGACTAGCGGGGGTTCCTACGAGCAGTACTTC.

CDR3 in DNA: TGTGCCAGCAGCCCCCATTCCGGCAGGGGTACGTCAAGGTCCTACGAGCAGTACTTC. Translating it yields CASSPHSGRGTSRSYEQYF. This chain connects TRBV3-1 (or the pseudogene TRBV3-2) to TRBJ2-7, with D tentatively TRBD1 (6 bases). Trimming cost V 4 bases and J 1 base, with 26 bases left between them. CDR3 length: 19 residues. Looked up from germline, CDR1 is LGHDT and CDR2 is YNNKEL (reference sequence).

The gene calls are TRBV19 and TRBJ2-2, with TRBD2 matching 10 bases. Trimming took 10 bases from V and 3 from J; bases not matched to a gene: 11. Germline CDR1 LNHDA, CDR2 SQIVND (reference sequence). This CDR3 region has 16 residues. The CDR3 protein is CATSGEREGYTGELFF. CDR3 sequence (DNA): TGTGCCACCTCGGGCGAGCGGGAGGGGTACACCGGGGAGCTGTTTTTT.

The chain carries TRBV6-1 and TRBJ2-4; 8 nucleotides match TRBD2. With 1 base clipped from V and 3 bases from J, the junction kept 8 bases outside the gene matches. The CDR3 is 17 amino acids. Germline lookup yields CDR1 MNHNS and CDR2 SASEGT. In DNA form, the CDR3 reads TGTGCCAGCAGTGAAGGAGGCGGGAGGTATGACAAAAACATTCAGTACTTC. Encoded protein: CASSEGGGRYDKNIQYF.

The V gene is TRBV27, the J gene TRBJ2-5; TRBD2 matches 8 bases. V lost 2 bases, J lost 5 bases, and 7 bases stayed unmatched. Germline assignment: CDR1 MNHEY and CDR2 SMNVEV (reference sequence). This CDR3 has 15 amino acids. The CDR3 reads CASSLGSGIGETQYF. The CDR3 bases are TGTGCCAGCAGTTTAGGTAGCGGGATTGGGGAGACCCAGTACTTC.

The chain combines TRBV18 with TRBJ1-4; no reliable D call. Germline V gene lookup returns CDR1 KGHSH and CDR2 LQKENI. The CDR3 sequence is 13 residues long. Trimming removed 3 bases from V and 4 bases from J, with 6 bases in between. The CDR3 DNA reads TGTGCCAGCTCACCTAAGCATAATGAAAAACTGTTTTTT. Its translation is CASSPKHNEKLFF.

In DNA, the CDR3 is TGTGCCAGCACCAAAACCTGGGGCGGGGGGGCTCGGGAGCAGTTCTTC. Its translation: CASTKTWGGGAREQFF. The V call is TRBV27, the J call TRBJ2-1; the match to TRBD2 covers 9 bases. The V gene's germline CDR1 is MNHEY and CDR2 SMNVEV (reference sequence). Trimming removed 7 bases from V and 10 bases from J; junction bases left unmatched: 17. The CDR3 has 16 residues.

CDR3 sequence: CASSADLIWGPRETQYF. CDR3 coding DNA: TGTGCCAGCAGTGCCGACCTAATCTGGGGGCCTAGGGAGACCCAGTACTTC. The V gene is TRBV2, the J gene TRBJ2-5; maybe TRBD1 (6 bases). CDR3 length equals 17 residues. Germline V gene data show CDR1 as SNHLY and CDR2 as FYNNEI. Trimming left V 4 bases short and J 5 bases short, with 23 bases between.

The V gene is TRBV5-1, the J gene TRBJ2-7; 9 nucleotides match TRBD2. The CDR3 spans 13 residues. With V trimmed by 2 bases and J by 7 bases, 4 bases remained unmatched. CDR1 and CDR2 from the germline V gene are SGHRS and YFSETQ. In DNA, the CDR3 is TGCGCCAGCAGCTTTAGGCTAGCGGGGGAGCAGTACTTC. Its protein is CASSFRLAGEQYF.